These 32 T cell receptor beta chains were sequenced from one sample in a study of human T cells and chemical hapten exposure. TCRdb ran MiXCR on the RACE reads and lists one entry per CDR3 protein. The sample holds approximately 400,000 distinct CDR3 sequences; roughly 4.6% are singletons and the top ten take around 2.6%. Time point noted: pre-sensitization, week 0. Treatment denoted: therapeutic diphenylcyclopropenone sensitization with weekly scalp DPC. The source material was whole blood, sampled in connection with sensitization to the hapten diphenylcyclopropenone (DPC). These receptors all come from a woman in her forties or fifties with alopecia areata. Some clones in this sample may be carry-over from other donors' samples.

V is TRBV7-2 and J is TRBJ2-5; no clear D gene. The CDR3 runs 17 residues. V was cut by 0 bases and J by 5 bases, with 19 bases left in between. Germline assignment: CDR1 SGHTA and CDR2 FQGNSA. CDR3 sequence reads: CASSLARRTEGIETQYF. Written as DNA, the CDR3 is TGTGCCAGCAGCTTAGCTAGACGGACGGAAGGGATTGAGACCCAGTACTTC. Filled out from reference TRBV7-2 and TRBJ2-5, the complete variable domain reads GAGVSQSPSNKVTEKGKDVELRCDPISGHTALYWYRQSLGQGLEFLIYFQGNSAPDKSGLPSDRFSAERTGGSVSTLTIQRTQQEDSAVYLCASSLARRTEGIETQYFGPGTRLLVL.

This clonotype was seen at least ten times. The gene calls are TRBV7-2 and TRBJ1-1; D is unresolved. V shed 2 bases and J shed 4 bases, with 8 bases lying between them. CDR3 length: 13 residues. Germline V gene sequence: CDR1 SGHTA, CDR2 FQGNSA. CDR3 protein: CASSLMTRTEAFF. The CDR3 nucleotides read TGTGCCAGCAGCTTAATGACCCGCACTGAAGCTTTCTTT.

The J gene is TRBJ2-3, the V gene TRBV5-6; D not certain. Germline lookup yields CDR1 SGHDT and CDR2 YYEEEE. Trimming removed 2 bases at V and 5 bases at J, with 12 bases between. CDR3 length: 14 residues. The CDR3 spells CASSFTTTGDTQYF. The CDR3 DNA reads TGTGCCAGCAGCTTTACTACGACCGGAGATACGCAGTATTTT.

The V gene is TRBV7-7, the J gene TRBJ1-3, with unresolved D. The germline V gene has CDR1 SSHAT and CDR2 FNYEAQ (reference sequence). The CDR3 runs 13 residues. Trimming cost V 1 base and J 3 bases, with 4 bases left between them. In nucleotides, the CDR3 is TGTGCCAGCAGCTTAGAACTTGGAAACACCATATATTTT. Its protein product is CASSLELGNTIYF.

The sample holds a few counts of this clonotype. The chain uses TRBV5-4 and TRBJ2-3; 11 nucleotides match TRBD2. Germline values: CDR1 SGHNT, CDR2 YYREEE (reference sequence). J gave up 2 bases and V 4 bases, and 3 bases lay outside the gene matches. This CDR3 spans 15 amino acids. Here the CDR3 reads CASSRGLAATDTQYF. Here the CDR3 DNA reads TGTGCCAGCAGCAGGGGACTAGCGGCCACAGATACGCAGTATTTT. The whole variable domain, filled in from reference TRBV5-4 and TRBJ2-3, reads ETGVTQSPTHLIKTRGQQVTLRCSSQSGHNTVSWYQQALGQGPQFIFQYYREEENGRGNFPPRFSGLQFPNYSSELNVNALELDDSALYLCASSRGLAATDTQYFGPGTRLTVL.

This clonotype has ten or more counts. The chain uses TRBV3-1 and TRBJ2-2, with D perhaps matching TRBD2 (5 bases). Germline-derived CDR1 and CDR2 are LGHDT and YNNKEL (reference sequence). The CDR3 extends over 14 amino acids. Trimming pared 4 bases from V and 7 bases from J, leaving 13 bases between. The CDR3 nucleotides are TGTGCCAGCAGCCGCGGAGGAAGGGACGGGGAGCTGTTTTTT. Translation gives CASSRGGRDGELFF.

This clonotype was detected ten times or more. The chain has TRBV2 and TRBJ1-1; 10 positions match TRBD1. The CDR3 consists of 12 residues. V shed 10 bases, J shed 4 bases, and the junction held 3 bases outside the gene matches. Looked up from germline, CDR1 is SNHLY and CDR2 is FYNNEI. This chain's CDR3 is CATGTGVTEAFF. In DNA form, the CDR3 reads TGTGCCACCGGGACAGGGGTCACTGAAGCTTTCTTT.

This chain connects TRBV19 to TRBJ1-2, with 7 bases that match TRBD1. The CDR3 has 15 residues. Germline lookup yields CDR1 LNHDA and CDR2 SQIVND (reference sequence). V was pared by 6 bases and J by 2 bases, with 9 bases of the junction left unmatched. The CDR3 coding sequence is TGTGCCAGTAGCCCACTTGACAGGGAAAACTATGGCTACACCTTC. This codes for CASSPLDRENYGYTF.

This clonotype was counted at least ten times. CDR3 sequence (DNA): TGCAGCGTTGGGGTCGGACAGGGCACTGAAGCTTTCTTT. Translating gives CSVGVGQGTEAFF. The rearrangement joins TRBV29-1 to TRBJ1-1; 8 nucleotides match TRBD1. V gave up 4 bases and J gave up 4 bases; unmatched junction bases: 5. The germline V gene encodes CDR1 SQVTM and CDR2 ANQGSEA. This CDR3 comprises 13 residues.

The rearrangement joins TRBV29-1 to TRBJ1-2; possibly TRBD1 for D (5 bases). Germline V CDR1 and CDR2: SQVTM, ANQGSEA. This CDR3 spans 15 amino acids. V gave up 7 bases and J gave up 0 bases, with 18 bases separating them. The CDR3 DNA reads as TGCAGCGCGGGGGTTGGGATGACGGCTAACTATGGCTACACCTTC. It encodes CSAGVGMTANYGYTF.

This clonotype has just a few counts. The chain couples TRBV2 to TRBJ2-1; possibly TRBD2 for D (6 bases). Trimming cost V 1 base and J 8 bases, with 15 bases left between them. Looked up from germline, CDR1 is SNHLY and CDR2 is FYNNEI. The CDR3 covers 15 residues. DNA of the CDR3: TGTGCCAGCAGTGAAGAGTCCGGGGGAAGCGATGAGCAGTTCTTC. Amino acids: CASSEESGGSDEQFF.

The V and J genes are TRBV12-5 and TRBJ1-3; D ambiguous. Germline CDR1 LGHNT, CDR2 FRNRAP. V lost 4 bases to trimming and J lost 1 base, with 5 bases between them. There are 13 residues in the CDR3. The CDR3 is CASGSDSGNTIYF. The CDR3 DNA follows: TGTGCTAGTGGTTCGGATTCTGGAAACACCATATATTTT.

The chain carries TRBV6-2 or TRBV6-3 and TRBJ1-5; no clear D. With 6 bases removed from V and 0 bases from J, the gap between germline ends came to 12 bases. CDR1 and CDR2 from the germline V gene are MNHEY and SVGEGT. This CDR3 is built from 15 residues. The DNA of the CDR3 is TGTGCCAGCAGGGGAGGAGGTTATAGCAATCAGCCCCAGCATTTT. It yields the protein CASRGGGYSNQPQHF.

This sequence joins TRBV27 and TRBJ1-1, with a possible D match to TRBD1 (5 bases). The CDR3 totals 13 residues. Per the germline V gene, CDR1 is MNHEY and CDR2 is SMNVEV (reference sequence). Trimming stripped 1 base from V and 4 bases from J, with 7 bases between. This CDR3 is CASSLWGSTEAFF. The CDR3 DNA follows: TGTGCCAGCAGTTTATGGGGGAGCACTGAAGCTTTCTTT.

This clonotype was picked up many times. The genes are TRBV12-3 or TRBV12-4 and TRBJ1-5, with D possibly being TRBD1 (5 bases). The CDR3 loop spans 14 amino acids. The V gene lost 5 bases and the J gene lost 5 bases, with 13 bases spanning the gap. The CDR3 coding sequence is TGTGCCAGCAGTCACGGGGGGGAGGATCAGCCCCAGCATTTT. This encodes CASSHGGEDQPQHF.

This clonotype came up a few times. The V call is TRBV3-1, the J call TRBJ1-6; 7 nucleotides line up with TRBD1. Germline CDR1 and CDR2: LGHDT and YNNKEL (reference sequence). The CDR3 covers 15 residues. V lost 1 base, J lost 7 bases, and 4 bases stayed unmatched. CDR3 DNA sequence: TGTGCCAGCAGCCAAGCCACAGGGGTCAATTCACCCCTCCACTTT. Its translation is CASSQATGVNSPLHF.

In this sample, this clonotype turned up a few times. This sequence joins TRBV3-1 and TRBJ1-1; D unclear. CDR3 length: 15 amino acids. Germline assignment: CDR1 LGHDT and CDR2 YNNKEL (reference sequence). V shed 4 bases and J shed 0 bases, with 12 bases lying between them. The CDR3 loop is CASSPTPGMNTEAFF. The CDR3 coding sequence is TGTGCCAGCAGCCCAACCCCCGGCATGAACACTGAAGCTTTCTTT.

This chain connects TRBV6-5 to TRBJ1-1, with 7 bases matching TRBD1. V lost 0 bases to trimming and J lost 2 bases; unmatched junction nucleotides: 3. Germline CDR1 and CDR2: MNHEY and SVGAGI. The CDR3 runs to 15 residues. The CDR3 nucleotides read TGTGCCAGCAGTTACTCTACAGGGGTTAACACTGAAGCTTTCTTT. As protein: CASSYSTGVNTEAFF.

In its sample, this clonotype was seen a few times. V usage is TRBV12-3 or TRBV12-4 and J usage is TRBJ1-2, with D possibly TRBD1 on 6 matching bases. This CDR3 region has 13 residues. V lost 3 bases, J lost 8 bases, and 13 bases lay in between. CDR3 amino acids: CASSFEGGRGYTF. DNA of the CDR3: TGTGCCAGCAGTTTTGAGGGGGGACGCGGCTACACCTTC.

This chain links TRBV12-3 or TRBV12-4 with TRBJ2-3; 8 bases are a match to TRBD2. This CDR3 contains 15 residues. Losses at the gene ends were 6 bases for V and 5 bases for J; bases not matched to a gene: 10. CDR3 DNA sequence: TGTGCCAGCAGATTTAGCGGGATTTCGGAAGATACGCAGTATTTT. It specifies CASRFSGISEDTQYF.

This clonotype was recorded many times. The chain is built from TRBV20-1 and TRBJ1-1; tentatively, D is TRBD1 (5 bases). This CDR3 has 14 residues. The germline V and J ends were trimmed by 4 bases and 1 base, with 13 bases remaining between them. Germline V CDR1 and CDR2: DFQATT, SNEGSKA (reference sequence). The CDR3 spells CSANRRGWNTEAFF. For the CDR3, the DNA is TGCAGTGCTAACAGAAGGGGATGGAACACTGAAGCTTTCTTT.

This clonotype was detected many times. The rearrangement joins TRBV30 to TRBJ2-3, with D perhaps matching TRBD1 or TRBD2 (5 bases each). V dropped 6 bases and J dropped 0 bases, with 10 bases sitting between them. The germline V gene has CDR1 GTSNPN and CDR2 SVGIG (reference sequence). The CDR3 totals 13 residues. The CDR3 DNA sequence: TGTGCCTGTCGGGGCGGGAGCACAGATACGCAGTATTTT. Translating it yields CACRGGSTDTQYF.

This clonotype was seen ten or more times. The chain employs TRBV6-5 and TRBJ2-4; 7 bases align to TRBD2. The CDR3 is 15 residues long. Losses at the gene ends were 5 bases for V and 2 bases for J; bases not matched to a gene: 6. CDR1 is MNHEY and CDR2 is SVGAGI in the germline V gene. The CDR3: CASSGGGLTKNIQYF. The CDR3 DNA reads as TGTGCCAGCAGTGGGGGGGGTTTAACCAAAAACATTCAGTACTTC.

This clonotype has a handful of counts. The J gene is TRBJ1-5, the V gene TRBV3-1; TRBD1 agrees at 7 bases. Per the germline V gene, CDR1 is LGHDT and CDR2 is YNNKEL (reference sequence). The junction had 10 bases not matched to a gene; V was cut back by 0 bases and J by 2 bases. The CDR3 covers 18 residues. The CDR3, as DNA: TGTGCCAGCAGCCAAGATGCCAGGGGGACGTTCGGCAATCAGCCCCAGCATTTT. Amino acid sequence: CASSQDARGTFGNQPQHF.

This clonotype was found many times. This chain links TRBV11-2 with TRBJ2-2, with 7 bases fitting TRBD1. Germline loops: CDR1 SGHAT, CDR2 FQNNGV. CDR3 length equals 16 residues. V trimming: 5 bases; J trimming: 7 bases; junction bases outside the gene matches: 13. CDR3 protein: CASSARDRRTSGELFF. CDR3 sequence (DNA): TGTGCCAGCAGCGCCCGGGACAGAAGAACAAGCGGGGAGCTGTTTTTT.

This clonotype has just a few counts. The chain couples TRBV7-8 to TRBJ2-7; TRBD1 matches 8 bases. This CDR3 is built from 17 residues. V gave up 2 bases and J gave up 4 bases; unmatched junction bases: 13. The germline V gene encodes CDR1 SGHVS and CDR2 FQNEAQ. CDR3 sequence: CASSLKPRAGGRYEQYF. Here the CDR3 DNA reads TGTGCCAGCAGCTTAAAGCCTCGGGCAGGGGGCAGGTACGAGCAGTACTTC.

This clonotype was found many times. The V and J genes are TRBV10-3 and TRBJ2-7; 10 bases fit TRBD1. CDR1 is ENHRY and CDR2 is SYGVKD in the germline V gene. This CDR3 is 15 amino acids long. J was trimmed by 2 bases and V by 4 bases; bases with no gene match: 5. CDR3 nucleotides: TGTGCCATCAGTGTAACCGGGACAGGGGCCTACGAGCAGTACTTC. Translation: CAISVTGTGAYEQYF.

This clonotype was counted at least ten times. The chain carries TRBV12-3 or TRBV12-4 and TRBJ1-5; D possibly corresponds to TRBD1 (5 bases). V was cut by 6 bases and J by 1 base, with 10 bases left in between. The CDR3 length is 14 residues. The CDR3 DNA is TGTGCCAGCAGCAAAGGGGAGAGCAATCAGCCCCAGCATTTT. Encoded protein: CASSKGESNQPQHF.

This clonotype appeared many times. The CDR3 reads CAWARDASYEQYF. The CDR3 DNA sequence: TGTGCCTGGGCTCGAGACGCCTCCTACGAGCAGTACTTC. The rearrangement joins TRBV30 to TRBJ2-7; D not resolved. This CDR3 spans 13 amino acids. Trimming took off 5 bases at V and 0 bases at J, with 11 bases between the two ends. In germline, CDR1 is GTSNPN, CDR2 SVGIG (reference sequence).

This clonotype was recorded many times. The V and J genes are TRBV5-1 and TRBJ1-2; D not resolved. The length of the CDR3 is 19 residues. Germline CDR1 reads SGHRS; CDR2 reads YFSETQ. Trimming left V 0 bases short and J 0 bases short, with 21 bases between. This CDR3 is CASSLDSPRTAGTNYGYTF. For the CDR3, the DNA is TGCGCCAGCAGCTTGGACTCACCAAGGACGGCGGGGACTAACTATGGCTACACCTTC.

V is TRBV2 and J is TRBJ1-5; D is unclear. Germline V gene sequence: CDR1 SNHLY, CDR2 FYNNEI. This CDR3 region has 14 residues. Trimming shortened V by 0 bases and J by 1 base, and 4 bases separated the two germline ends. The CDR3 region has the DNA TGTGCCAGCAGTGAAGCGGCCAGCAATCAGCCCCAGCATTTT. Protein: CASSEAASNQPQHF. Complete variable domain (other parts from reference TRBV2 and TRBJ1-5): EPEVTQTPSHQVTQMGQEVILRCVPISNHLYFYWYRQILGQKVEFLVSFYNNEISEKSEIFDDQFSVERPDGSNFTLKIRSTKLEDSAMYFCASSEAASNQPQHFGDGTRLSIL.

Many counts were recorded for this clonotype. The chain links TRBV12-5 to TRBJ2-7, with D uncertain. With 1 base removed from V and 6 bases from J, the gap between germline ends came to 7 bases. CDR1 is LGHNT, CDR2 FRNRAP, per germline. The CDR3 consists of 12 residues. CDR3 nucleotides: TGTGCTAGTGGTTTGGGGGCCCTCGAGCAGTACTTC. Protein sequence: CASGLGALEQYF.